This T cell receptor (beta chain) was obtained from a study of T cells after somatic rescue of genetic block. TCRdb keeps only in-frame clones here, not all; method: immunoSEQ multiplex PCR. The sample gives more than 70,000 clones, 80% to 90% of which show up once; around 1.6% is in the top ten. This CDR3 has 15 residues. CDR1 and CDR2 from the germline V gene are SNHLY and FYNNEI. Between the trimmed V and J ends, which lost 1 base and 4 bases, there was a span of 13 bases. Sequencing input: peripheral blood mononuclear cells (PBMCs). The clonotype comes from a woman aged 18-35 years. The chain couples TRBV2 to TRBJ1-2; a weak D match, TRBD1 (6 bases). CDR3 loop: CASSEDDRQFYGYTF. The CDR3 DNA follows: TGTGCCAGCAGTGAAGACGACAGGCAGTTCTATGGCTACACCTTC.